This T cell receptor (beta chain) is from a study of shared clonotypes between healthy human individuals. Notes on the study in general: Relative to clonotypes present in all four donors, those not shared had lower generation probabilities. Rarefaction exposed incomplete sorted-subset sequencing despite large depth.

The CDR3 totals 15 residues. With 2 bases removed from V and 0 bases from J, the gap between germline ends came to 8 bases. Germline loops: CDR1 LNHDA, CDR2 SQIVND (reference sequence). The assay ran at deep level. The protocol was immunoSEQ multiplex PCR, while the TCRdb copy is restricted to in-frame clones and leaves out a portion. The table includes about 660,000 clones, approximately 79% detected once. Details on this clone: Its cognate antigen is unknown.

The chain employs TRBV19 and TRBJ1-3; D remains ambiguous. The sample consisted of memory CD4+ T cells sorted from blood. Subset meaning: CD45RA-negative fraction. This TCR came from a woman aged 25 to 39 in good health. Written as DNA, the CDR3 is TGTGCCAGTAGTATACGGGCGGGCTCTGGAAACACCATATATTTT. Encoded protein: CASSIRAGSGNTIYF.